Presented here are 29 T cell receptor beta chains from one specimen sequenced in a study of breast tumors, draining lymph nodes, adjacent tissues. MiXCR, run by TCRdb on the multiplex PCR reads, gives a single entry per CDR3 protein. The profile shows fewer than 200,000 distinct CDR3 sequences, roughly a third of them singletons. Axillary draining lymph nodes of breast cancer patients supplied the node samples. The sample comprised axillary lymph node tissue. These receptors were taken from a female donor with breast cancer. Some clones in this sample may be carry-over from other donors' samples.

This clonotype was detected ten times or more. The chain recombines TRBV12-3 or TRBV12-4 with TRBJ1-5; D gene ambiguous. V lost 3 bases and J lost 5, with 20 bases in between. CDR3 size: 17 residues. The chain's CDR3 is CASSFFHVPRSDQPQHF. The CDR3, as DNA: TGTGCCAGCAGTTTCTTTCACGTGCCGCGAAGTGATCAGCCCCAGCATTTT.

This clonotype was seen only a few times. This chain links TRBV7-2 with TRBJ1-1, with a possible D match to TRBD1 (5 bases). Germline values: CDR1 SGHTA, CDR2 FQGNSA. This CDR3 region has 13 residues. V lost 10 bases to trimming and J lost 0 bases, with 12 bases between them. This CDR3 reads CATRVVVNTEAFF. The CDR3 DNA is TGTGCCACCAGGGTTGTGGTGAACACTGAAGCTTTCTTT.

This clonotype came up once. The chain links TRBV20-1 to TRBJ2-3; TRBD2 matches 9 bases. The J segment lost 2 bases and the V segment lost 0 bases, leaving 9 bases of the junction unmatched. The CDR3 runs 17 residues. Looked up from germline, CDR1 is DFQATT and CDR2 is SNEGSKA (reference sequence). Here the CDR3 reads CSARDWFAGGITDTQYF. DNA for the CDR3: TGCAGTGCTAGAGATTGGTTCGCGGGGGGGATCACAGATACGCAGTATTTT.

About this clonotype itself: A much larger clone differs from this one at a single base, so this may be a read error. The genes are TRBV11-3 and TRBJ2-1, with TRBD2 matching 8 bases. The CDR3 length is 16 residues. Germline-derived CDR1 and CDR2 are SGHNT and YENEEA. J lost 8 bases, V lost 5 bases, and 14 bases had no gene match. CDR3 in amino acids: CASSLGLAPGSDEQFF. In DNA, the CDR3 is TGTGCCAGCAGCCTAGGACTAGCTCCTGGTTCCGATGAGCAGTTCTTC.

This clonotype appeared many times. V is TRBV19 and J is TRBJ2-3, with D tentatively TRBD1 (5 bases). This CDR3 has 15 residues. The V and J ends lost 5 bases and 3 bases respectively, with 15 bases between them. Germline values: CDR1 LNHDA, CDR2 SQIVND (reference sequence). The CDR3 DNA follows: TGTGCCAGTAGTCCCCCGACAGATGGGACAGATACGCAGTATTTT. It specifies CASSPPTDGTDTQYF.

The count of this clonotype is one. CDR3 DNA: TGCAGTGCAGCCCAAGGGGGGGGTGAGACCCAGTACTTC. It encodes CSAAQGGGETQYF. The chain links TRBV20-1 to TRBJ2-7, with a possible D match to TRBD2 (7 bases). The closer fit of TRBJ2-5 to the DNA end suggests the J call may be wrong. The V gene's germline CDR1 is DFQATT and CDR2 SNEGSKA (reference sequence). The CDR3 spans 13 residues.

This clonotype appeared many times. The chain carries TRBV5-1 and TRBJ2-7, with a possible D match to TRBD1 (6 bases). Looked up from germline, CDR1 is SGHRS and CDR2 is YFSETQ. The V and J ends lost 4 bases and 1 base respectively, with 18 bases between them. The CDR3 consists of 16 residues. The CDR3 DNA sequence: TGCGCCAGCAGCCTGGGGCCGGCGGACAGTTCCTACGAGCAGTACTTC. Encoded protein: CASSLGPADSSYEQYF.

Concerning this clonotype: At one end, the junction sequence differs from germline, possibly due to a read error. The chain carries TRBV7-3 and TRBJ1-5; D is ambiguous. The CDR3 length is 15 residues. From germline, CDR1 is SGHTA and CDR2 FQGTGA. This CDR3 reads CASSLTGIGNQPQHF. The DNA for the CDR3 is TGTGCTAGCAGCTTAACTGGTATTGGCAATCAGCCCCAGCATTTT.

Comment on this clonotype: Given a much more abundant clone one base away, this may be a read error. CDR3 loop: CASSGPASPQAKNIQFF. The CDR3 nucleotides read TGTGCCAGTAGTGGCCCCGCGTCCCCCCAAGCCAAAAACATTCAGTTCTTC. This chain uses TRBV19 with TRBJ2-4; D is ambiguous. The DNA end favors TRBJ2-1, so the J call may be wrong. This CDR3 region has 17 residues. Germline assignment: CDR1 LNHDA and CDR2 SQIVND (reference sequence).

This clonotype was picked up many times. The J gene is TRBJ2-2, the V gene TRBV7-9, with 9 nucleotides matching TRBD1. Germline trimming cut 2 bases from V and 5 bases from J; bases unmatched to any gene: 6. The CDR3 totals 16 residues. CDR1 is SEHNR and CDR2 is FQNEAQ in the germline V gene (reference sequence). This chain's CDR3 is CASSLTGTGRTGELFF. The CDR3 coding sequence is TGTGCCAGCAGCTTAACCGGGACAGGGCGGACCGGGGAGCTGTTTTTT. Together with reference TRBV7-9 and TRBJ2-2, the CDR3 gives the full variable domain: DTGVSQNPRHKITKRGQNVTFRCDPISEHNRLYWYRQTLGQGPEFLTYFQNEAQLEKSRLLSDRFSAERPKGSFSTLEIQRTEQGDSAMYLCASSLTGTGRTGELFFGEGSRLTVL.

Worth noting for this clonotype: Relative to the germline gene, one junction end is altered; a read error may explain this. The chain joins TRBV5-1 to TRBJ2-2; D may be TRBD1 or TRBD2 (5 bases each). Germline lookup yields CDR1 SGHRS and CDR2 YFSETQ. The CDR3 is 16 residues long. The CDR3, as DNA: TGCGCCAGCAGCTTGCCCGGACAAGCGAGCACCGGGGAGCTATCTTTT. Amino acids: CASSLPGQASTGELSF.

This clonotype showed up many times. The V gene is TRBV11-2, the J gene TRBJ2-7; tentatively, D is TRBD2 (5 bases). The CDR3 extends over 14 amino acids. CDR1 SGHAT and CDR2 FQNNGV come from the germline V gene. The V and J ends lost 5 bases and 5 bases respectively, with 16 bases between them. The CDR3 nucleotides are TGTGCCAGCAGCCGAAGCGGCCTCGCCCACGAGCAGTACTTC. It is translated as CASSRSGLAHEQYF.

This clonotype was picked up a small number of times. The CDR3 sequence is CASTPLGEGRYEQYF. The CDR3 DNA follows: TGTGCCAGCACCCCCCTCGGGGAGGGGAGATACGAGCAGTACTTC. This rearrangement joins TRBV28 to TRBJ2-7; TRBD2 matches at 7 bases. This CDR3 has 15 amino acids. Germline CDR1 is MDHEN and CDR2 is SYDVKM. The J segment lost 4 bases and the V segment lost 7 bases, leaving 13 bases of the junction unmatched.

This clonotype was detected ten times or more. This chain connects TRBV14 to TRBJ2-5; D is unclear. The CDR3 sequence is 13 residues long. Germline CDR1 is SGHDN and CDR2 is FVKESK. Trimming removed 0 bases at V and 4 bases at J, with 6 bases between. CDR3 amino acids: CASSQDLRETQYF. CDR3 in DNA: TGTGCCAGCAGCCAAGATTTACGAGAGACCCAGTACTTC.

On this clonotype itself: This clone may be a read error of a much larger clone one base away. This sequence joins TRBV27 and TRBJ1-2, with no clear D. From germline, CDR1 is MNHEY and CDR2 SMNVEV (reference sequence). The CDR3 is 14 residues long. The CDR3 loop reads CASSSGGRNYGYAF. In nucleotides, the CDR3 is TGTGCCAGCAGTTCCGGAGGACGTAACTATGGCTACGCCTTC.

In this sample, this clonotype turned up a few times. The gene calls are TRBV29-1 and TRBJ1-1; D perhaps matches TRBD1 (6 bases). Trimming shortened V by 7 bases and J by 1 base, and 13 bases separated the two germline ends. CDR3 length equals 13 residues. In germline, CDR1 is SQVTM, CDR2 ANQGSEA. The CDR3 DNA reads as TGCAGCGGCAAACAGGGACCGAACACTGAAGCTTTCTTT. Translation gives CSGKQGPNTEAFF. Filled out from reference TRBV29-1 and TRBJ1-1, the complete variable domain reads SAVISQKPSRDICQRGTSLTIQCQVDSQVTMMFWYRQQPGQSLTLIATANQGSEATYESGFVIDKFPISRPNLTFSTLTVSNMSPEDSSIYLCSGKQGPNTEAFFGQGTRLTVV.

Points on this clonotype: The CDR3 does not close with the conserved phenylalanine or tryptophan, likely indicating a read error. The limits of the CDR3 on the DNA are not certain, so only TCRdb's listed CDR3 is given. The V gene is TRBV11-3, the J gene TRBJ2-3; whether TRBD2, the table's D call, matches the DNA was not checked. Germline CDR1 reads SGHNT; CDR2 reads YENEEA. The CDR3 sequence runs 16 residues, both termini included. This CDR3 reads CASSLLAGGSTDTRYL.

This clonotype has a count of ten or more. J is TRBJ2-7 and V is TRBV20-1; D is possibly TRBD1 or TRBD2 (5 bases each). With 6 bases removed from V and 2 bases from J, the gap between germline ends came to 14 bases. Germline V gives CDR1 DFQATT, CDR2 SNEGSKA (reference sequence). This CDR3 is 13 amino acids long. Written as DNA, the CDR3 is TGCAGTGCCCATGAGGGGTTGACCTACGAGCAGTACTTC. As protein: CSAHEGLTYEQYF.

This clonotype appeared many times. The CDR3 reads CASSPGQIQETQYF. Written as DNA, the CDR3 is TGTGCCAGCAGCCCCGGACAGATACAAGAGACCCAGTACTTC. The gene calls are TRBV3-1 and TRBJ2-5, with a tentative D call TRBD1 (6 bases). With 4 bases removed from V and 2 bases from J, the gap between germline ends came to 11 bases. Germline values: CDR1 LGHDT, CDR2 YNNKEL (reference sequence). The CDR3 length is 14 residues.

This clonotype was detected many times. The junction departs from the called germline gene at one end, perhaps through a read error. The rearrangement uses TRBV6-5 and TRBJ1-2, with D hard to call. CDR3 length: 14 residues. Germline-derived CDR1 and CDR2 are MNHEY and SVGAGI. The CDR3 nucleotides are TGTGCCAGCAGTCACTCGTGGGATTTCTATGGCTACACCTTC. Amino acids: CASSHSWDFYGYTF.

The rearrangement uses TRBV13 and TRBJ2-2; D assignment may be TRBD1 or TRBD2 (6 bases each). V was pared by 3 bases and J by 8 bases, with 19 bases between. The CDR3 totals 16 residues. CDR1 PRHDT and CDR2 FYEKMQ come from the germline V gene (reference sequence). The CDR3 here is CASSFGLAEGGGELFF. Written as DNA, the CDR3 is TGTGCCAGCAGCTTCGGTTTAGCGGAAGGGGGAGGGGAGCTGTTTTTT.

This chain links TRBV19 with TRBJ1-3; a possible D gene is TRBD1 (5 bases). With 3 bases removed from V and 1 base from J, the gap between germline ends came to 13 bases. The germline CDR1 and CDR2 sequences are LNHDA and SQIVND (reference sequence). This CDR3 has 16 residues. The CDR3: CASSIRWGTSGNTIYF. The CDR3 coding sequence is TGTGCCAGTAGTATCAGGTGGGGGACTTCTGGAAACACCATATATTTT.

This clonotype was seen many times. The chain couples TRBV4-3 to TRBJ1-3; TRBD1 might be the D (5 bases). Per germline, CDR1 LGHNA and CDR2 YSLEER. The V and J ends lost 0 bases and 4 bases respectively, with 10 bases between them. The CDR3 loop spans 15 amino acids. In DNA, the CDR3 is TGCGCCAGCAGCCAAGATCGGCGGGGGGGAAACACCATATATTTT. It translates to CASSQDRRGGNTIYF.

In this sample, this clonotype turned up many times. The J gene is TRBJ2-3, the V gene TRBV12-3 or TRBV12-4, with D maybe TRBD2 (5 bases). The CDR3 has 16 amino acids. Between the trimmed V and J ends, which lost 6 bases and 0 bases, there was a span of 16 bases. DNA of the CDR3: TGTGCCAGCAGCCTCGGGGTAGGGATGAGCACAGATACGCAGTATTTT. Residues: CASSLGVGMSTDTQYF.

This clonotype has a count of ten or more. V usage is TRBV7-2 and J usage is TRBJ2-5; the match to TRBD2 covers 11 bases. V lost 5 bases and J lost 3; bases outside the gene matches: 5. CDR1 and CDR2 (germline): SGHTA, FQGNSA. The CDR3 loop spans 15 amino acids. The CDR3 DNA reads TGTGCCAGCAGCCTCCTAGCGGGGGGCGAAGAGACCCAGTACTTC. Encoded protein: CASSLLAGGEETQYF. The variable domain in full, with the rest retrieved from reference TRBV7-2 and TRBJ2-5, is GAGVSQSPSNKVTEKGKDVELRCDPISGHTALYWYRQSLGQGLEFLIYFQGNSAPDKSGLPSDRFSAERTGGSVSTLTIQRTQQEDSAVYLCASSLLAGGEETQYFGPGTRLLVL.

This clonotype was recorded many times. This chain uses TRBV7-2 with TRBJ1-2; weak D call: TRBD1 (6 bases). Germline lookup yields CDR1 SGHTA and CDR2 FQGNSA. This CDR3 spans 15 amino acids. Between the trimmed V and J ends, which lost 7 bases and 8 bases, there was a span of 23 bases. CDR3 in amino acids: CASTNNRGPGRGYTF. In DNA form, the CDR3 reads TGTGCCAGCACCAATAACCGGGGGCCAGGGCGCGGCTACACCTTC.

The genes are TRBV19 and TRBJ2-4; D not resolved. The V end was cut by 3 bases, the J end by 0 bases, with 9 bases between. In germline, CDR1 is LNHDA, CDR2 SQIVND (reference sequence). This CDR3 has 15 residues. CDR3 sequence: CASSIGPSAKNIQYF. The CDR3 region has the DNA TGTGCCAGTAGTATTGGCCCGTCAGCCAAAAACATTCAGTACTTC. Complete variable domain (other parts from reference TRBV19 and TRBJ2-4): DGGITQSPKYLFRKEGQNVTLSCEQNLNHDAMYWYRQDPGQGLRLIYYSQIVNDFQKGDIAEGYSVSREKKESFPLTVTSAQKNPTAFYLCASSIGPSAKNIQYFGAGTRLSVL.

This clonotype was seen ten or more times. Germline is not matched at one junction end, which may reflect a read error. This chain joins TRBV2 and TRBJ2-4; 7 positions match TRBD1. The CDR3 runs 16 residues. The germline V gene encodes CDR1 SNHLY and CDR2 FYNNEI. CDR3 region: CASRDRAGVAKNIQYF. The CDR3 coding sequence is TGTGCCAGCCGTGACAGGGCCGGGGTAGCCAAAAACATTCAGTACTTC. The full variable domain, in which reference TRBV2 and TRBJ2-4 provide the parts outside the CDR3, is EPEVTQTPSHQVTQMGQEVILRCVPISNHLYFYWYRQILGQKVEFLVSFYNNEISEKSEIFDDQFSVERPDGSNFTLKIRSTKLEDSAMYFCASRDRAGVAKNIQYFGAGTRLSVL.

As regards this clonotype: A much larger clone lies one base from this, so it may be a read error. The missing conserved phenylalanine or tryptophan at the end of this CDR3 makes a read error likely. Because the CDR3's place on the DNA is in doubt, the DNA is left out and the CDR3 is given as listed by TCRdb. This chain uses TRBV12-3 or TRBV12-4 with TRBJ2-1; the listed D gene, TRBD2, was not tested against the DNA. The CDR3 has 11 amino acids, counting both end residues. The CDR3 region is CASSIGLAEFS.